The sequence of this TCR beta chain was determined in a study of sequential checkpoint blockade in melanoma. The repertoire was sequenced with immunoSEQ multiplex PCR; TCRdb's copy has only in-frame clones and lacks some. The sample yields around 12,000 clones, 55% to 70% seen once. Germline V lookup: CDR1 SGHTS, CDR2 YDEGEE. Trimming removed 2 bases from V and 3 bases from J, with 6 bases in between. CDR3 length: 12 residues. Treatment in this sample: randomized to nivolumab then ipilimumab (arm A) or the reverse (arm B). The sequence was collected from a human donor with melanoma. The genes are TRBV5-8 and TRBJ2-7; D is unclear. Sequenced here: CD8+ T cells sorted from blood (inferred from file names), sampled from a patient given nivolumab and ipilimumab in sequence. Here the CDR3 reads CASSFRVYEQYF. The CDR3 DNA reads as TGTGCCAGCAGCTTCCGAGTCTACGAGCAGTACTTC.